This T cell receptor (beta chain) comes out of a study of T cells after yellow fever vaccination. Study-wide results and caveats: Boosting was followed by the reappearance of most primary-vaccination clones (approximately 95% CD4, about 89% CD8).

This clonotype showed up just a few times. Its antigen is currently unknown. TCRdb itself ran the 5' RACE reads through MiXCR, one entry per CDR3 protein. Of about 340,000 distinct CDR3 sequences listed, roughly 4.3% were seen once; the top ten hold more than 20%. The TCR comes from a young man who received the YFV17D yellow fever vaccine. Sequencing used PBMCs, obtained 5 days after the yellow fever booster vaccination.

The CDR3 bases are TGTGCCAGCAGTTACTCACGCGGTATCGCCTACGAGCAGTACTTC. Protein sequence: CASSYSRGIAYEQYF. This chain joins TRBV6-5 and TRBJ2-7, with unresolved D. V was clipped by 0 bases and J by 2 bases, with 11 bases between them. The CDR3 has 15 residues. The germline CDR1 and CDR2 sequences are MNHEY and SVGAGI.